These T cell receptor beta chains were read from a single sample in a study of blood T cell repertoires in COVID-19. Produced via immunoSEQ multiplex PCR; TCRdb's table is partial and in-frame only. The data hold 100,000 or so clones, with approximately 92% observed a single time. The sample consisted of peripheral blood. These TCRs come from a man between 70 and 80 years old with acute or convalescent COVID-19. Each CDR3 is given with its conserved first and last residue. D genes are given only for firm matches. The size of a clone is reported for some rows only, either as once, few or many, or as a class for expanded clones.

clone size	V gene	J gene	D gene	CDR3 DNA	CDR3 protein
.	TRBV28	TRBJ2-1	TRBD2	TGTGCCAGCAGTGCCAGGAGGAGCGGGAGGGATAATGAGCAGTTCTTC	CASSARRSGRDNEQFF
.	TRBV19	TRBJ2-1	TRBD2	TGTGCCAGTAGTATTTACGCGGGAGGGTCTTACAATGAGCAGTTCTTC	CASSIYAGGSYNEQFF
.	TRBV9	TRBJ2-5	TRBD1	TGTGCCAGCAGCCAGGACAGGCCTACAGAGACCCAGTACTTC	CASSQDRPTETQYF
once	TRBV4-3	TRBJ2-1	.	TGCGCCAGCAGCCAAGATGGTCGACAAGGGAGGAATGAGCAGTTCTTC	CASSQDGRQGRNEQFF
.	TRBV11-3	TRBJ1-6	TRBD1	TGTGCCAGCAGCCATTCGAACAGGGGGATCCCCCTCCACTTT	CASSHSNRGIPLHF
.	TRBV27	TRBJ2-3	.	TGTGCCAGCACTCTAGGGGCTAGCGCCTTAGATACGCAGTATTTT	CASTLGASALDTQYF
.	TRBV19	TRBJ1-3	TRBD1	TGTGCCAGTAGGACTTCGAACAGGGGAACCTCTGGAAACACCATATATTTT	CASRTSNRGTSGNTIYF
few	TRBV9	TRBJ2-1	.	TGTGCCAGCAGCGTAGCTTTTACGACTCTTGCGGATGAGCAGTTCTTC	CASSVAFTTLADEQFF
once	TRBV27	TRBJ2-5	TRBD1	TGTGCCAGCCGATCCTACAGGGGTCAAGAGACCCAGTACTTC	CASRSYRGQETQYF
.	TRBV14	TRBJ2-7	.	TGTGCCAGCAGCCAAGGGTCCAGGGGAACCTACGAGCAGTACTTC	CASSQGSRGTYEQYF
.	TRBV5-4	TRBJ2-5	.	TGTGCCAGCAGCCCGCCGGAGGGCCTAAGAGAGACCCAGTACTTC	CASSPPEGLRETQYF
.	TRBV5-4	TRBJ1-6	.	TGTGCCAGCTCGTTGGGGGCTTCCTATAATTCACCCCTCCACTTT	CASSLGASYNSPLHF
few	TRBV30	TRBJ1-6	.	TGTGCCTGTACAGGGTATGAGAATTCACCCCTCCACTTT	CACTGYENSPLHF
.	TRBV2	TRBJ1-5	.	TGTGCCAGCAGTGGTTTTACAGGGAATCAGCCCCAGCATTTT	CASSGFTGNQPQHF
.	TRBV3-1/TRBV3-2	TRBJ2-5	.	TGTGCCAGCAGCCAAAATCGCAGGGTAGAGACCCAGTACTTC	CASSQNRRVETQYF
.	TRBV5-1	TRBJ2-5	TRBD2	TGCGCCAGCAGCTTGGAACTAGCGGGTGGGGAGACCCAGTACTTC	CASSLELAGGETQYF
.	TRBV7-8	TRBJ2-7	TRBD2	TGTGCCAGCAGCTTAGTGGGGACTAGCCCGTACGAGCAGTACTTC	CASSLVGTSPYEQYF
.	TRBV3-1/TRBV3-2	TRBJ1-4	TRBD1	TGTGCCAGCAGCCAAGGTTCCGGACAGGGGGTCTTT	CASSQGSGQGVF
once	TRBV28	TRBJ1-1	.	TGTGCCAGCAGTCCCCCGGGGGGCCCCGATGAAGCTTTCTTT	CASSPPGGPDEAFF
once	TRBV7-9	TRBJ1-1	TRBD1	TGTGCCAGCAGCAACCGGAGGGGGCAAACTGAAGCTTTCTTT	CASSNRRGQTEAFF
.	TRBV7-9	TRBJ1-4	.	TGTGCCAGCAGCTACAGAGGGCCTGGTGAAAAACTGTTTTTT	CASSYRGPGEKLFF
.	TRBV7-2	TRBJ2-1	.	TGTGCCAGCCCCTTTGCAGGGGCTTCCTACAATGAGCAGTTCTTC	CASPFAGASYNEQFF
.	TRBV19	TRBJ1-1	TRBD1	TGTGCCAGTAGTATTAGGGACAGCGGGCTTGAAGCTTTCTTT	CASSIRDSGLEAFF
.	TRBV4-1	TRBJ1-2	TRBD1	TGCGCCAGCAGCCAAGACCGGGGGACAGCCTATGGCTACACCTTC	CASSQDRGTAYGYTF
.	TRBV2	TRBJ1-6	TRBD1	TGTGCCAGCAGTTATGACAGGGGTTCACCCCTCCACTTT	CASSYDRGSPLHF
.	TRBV24-1	TRBJ2-1	TRBD2	TGTGCCACCAGGAAAACTAGCGGGAGTGATGAGCAGTTCTTC	CATRKTSGSDEQFF
.	TRBV5-1	TRBJ2-7	TRBD2	TGCGCCAGCAGCCCTGGACTAGCGGGGGAAGATTTCTACGAGCAGTACTTC	CASSPGLAGEDFYEQYF
.	TRBV6-5	TRBJ2-1	TRBD2	TGTGCCGCAGGGACTAGCGGGGCACTCAATGAGCAGTTCTTC	CAAGTSGALNEQFF